This T cell receptor (beta chain) was documented in a study of neurological immune-mediated disorders. Study background: Of the approximately 34 patients with multiple sclerosis, about 30 had relapsing-remitting MS, whereas the remaining 3 had secondary progressive MS.

Ten or more counts support this clonotype. What it recognizes is unknown. The study's findings and limits: Expanded clones shared no CDR3 amino acid sequences across subjects, suggesting private repertoires in all groups.

The cDNA was synthesized by 5'RACE incorporating 10-nucleotide random UMIs. The output of every sequencing run, over 180 million TCR-beta sequences, came from 15-18 subjects. TCRdb fed the 5' RACE reads into MiXCR, producing one record per CDR3 protein. The sample lists 45,000 to 60,000 distinct CDR3 sequences; roughly 4% were seen once. Germline CDR1 and CDR2: LNHNV and YYDKDF (reference sequence). CDR3 size: 15 residues. The germline V and J ends were trimmed by 5 bases and 2 bases, with 16 bases remaining between them. Sequencing was carried out using PBMCs. The genes are TRBV15 and TRBJ2-7, with D possibly matching TRBD2 (6 bases). This TCR was recovered from a man aged 25-45 years with multiple sclerosis. CDR3 region: CATSRTTEGTYEQYF. CDR3 bases: TGTGCCACCAGCCGAACGACGGAGGGCACCTACGAGCAGTACTTC.